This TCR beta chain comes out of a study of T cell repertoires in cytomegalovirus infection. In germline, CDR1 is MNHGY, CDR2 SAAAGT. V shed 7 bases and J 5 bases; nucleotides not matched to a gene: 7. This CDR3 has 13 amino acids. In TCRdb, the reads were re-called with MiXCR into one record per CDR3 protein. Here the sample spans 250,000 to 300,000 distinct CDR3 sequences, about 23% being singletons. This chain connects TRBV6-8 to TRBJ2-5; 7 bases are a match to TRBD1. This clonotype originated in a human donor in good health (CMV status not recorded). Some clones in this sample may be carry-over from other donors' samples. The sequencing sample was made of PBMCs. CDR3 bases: TGTGCCAGCACCCCCTCGGGACAGGAGACCCAGTACTTC. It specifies CASTPSGQETQYF.